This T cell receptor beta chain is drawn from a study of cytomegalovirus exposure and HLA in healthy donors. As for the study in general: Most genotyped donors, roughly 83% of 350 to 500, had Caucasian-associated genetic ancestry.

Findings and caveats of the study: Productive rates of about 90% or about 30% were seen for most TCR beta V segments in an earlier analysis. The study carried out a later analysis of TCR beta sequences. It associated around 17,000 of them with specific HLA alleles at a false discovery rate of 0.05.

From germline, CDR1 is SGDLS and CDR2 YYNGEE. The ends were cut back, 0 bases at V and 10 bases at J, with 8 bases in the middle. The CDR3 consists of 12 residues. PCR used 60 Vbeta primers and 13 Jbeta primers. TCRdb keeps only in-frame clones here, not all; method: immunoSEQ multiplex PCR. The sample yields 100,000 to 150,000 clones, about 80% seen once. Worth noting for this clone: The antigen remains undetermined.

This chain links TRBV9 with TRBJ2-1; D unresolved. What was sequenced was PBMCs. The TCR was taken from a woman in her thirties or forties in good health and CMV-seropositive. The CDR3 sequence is CASSVGTLEQFF. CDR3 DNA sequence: TGTGCCAGCAGCGTAGGTACTCTCGAGCAGTTCTTC.